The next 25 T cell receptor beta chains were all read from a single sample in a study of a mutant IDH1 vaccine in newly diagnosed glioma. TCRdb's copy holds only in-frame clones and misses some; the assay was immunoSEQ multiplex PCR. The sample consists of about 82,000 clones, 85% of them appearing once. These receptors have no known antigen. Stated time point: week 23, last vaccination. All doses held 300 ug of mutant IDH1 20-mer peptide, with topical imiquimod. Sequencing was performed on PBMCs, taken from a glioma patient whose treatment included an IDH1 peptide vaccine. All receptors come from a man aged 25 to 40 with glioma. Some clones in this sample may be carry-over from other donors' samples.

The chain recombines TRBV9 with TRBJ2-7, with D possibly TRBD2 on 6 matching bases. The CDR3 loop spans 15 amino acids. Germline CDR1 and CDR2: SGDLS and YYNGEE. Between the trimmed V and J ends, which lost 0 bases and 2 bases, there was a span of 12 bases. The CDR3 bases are TGTGCCAGCAGCGTAGATCAGCGGGTAACCTACGAGCAGTACTTC. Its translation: CASSVDQRVTYEQYF.

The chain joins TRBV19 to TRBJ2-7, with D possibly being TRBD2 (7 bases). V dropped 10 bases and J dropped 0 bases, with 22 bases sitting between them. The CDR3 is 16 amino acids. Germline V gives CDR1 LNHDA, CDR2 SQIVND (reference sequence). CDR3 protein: CATSDGGRDTSYEQYF. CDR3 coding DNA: TGTGCCACCTCGGACGGAGGGAGGGACACCTCCTACGAGCAGTACTTC.

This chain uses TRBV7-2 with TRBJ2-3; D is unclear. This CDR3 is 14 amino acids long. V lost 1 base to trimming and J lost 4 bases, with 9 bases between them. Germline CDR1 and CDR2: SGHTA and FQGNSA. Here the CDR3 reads CASSLDGVADTQYF. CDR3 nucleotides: TGTGCCAGCAGCTTAGACGGTGTCGCAGATACGCAGTATTTT.

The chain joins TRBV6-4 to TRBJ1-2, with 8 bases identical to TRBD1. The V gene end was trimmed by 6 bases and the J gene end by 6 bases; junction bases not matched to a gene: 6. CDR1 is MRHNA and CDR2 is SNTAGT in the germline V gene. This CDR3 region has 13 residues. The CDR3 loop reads CASSPETGDGYTF. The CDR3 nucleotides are TGTGCCAGCAGCCCGGAGACAGGGGATGGCTACACCTTC.

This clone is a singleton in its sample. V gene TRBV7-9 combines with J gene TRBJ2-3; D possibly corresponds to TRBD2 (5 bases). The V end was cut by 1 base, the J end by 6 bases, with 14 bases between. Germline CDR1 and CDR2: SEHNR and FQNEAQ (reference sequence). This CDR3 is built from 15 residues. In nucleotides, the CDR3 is TGTGCCAGCAGCTTAGGGAGGAGAGGGCCCGATACGCAGTATTTT. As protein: CASSLGRRGPDTQYF.

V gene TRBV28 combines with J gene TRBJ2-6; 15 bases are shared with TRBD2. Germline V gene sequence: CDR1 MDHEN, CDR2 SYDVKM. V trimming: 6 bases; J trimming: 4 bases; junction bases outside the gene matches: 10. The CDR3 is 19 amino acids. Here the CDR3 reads CASSFLGTSGRSGANVLTF. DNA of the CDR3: TGTGCCAGCAGCTTCCTTGGGACTAGCGGGAGGTCGGGGGCCAACGTCCTGACTTTC.

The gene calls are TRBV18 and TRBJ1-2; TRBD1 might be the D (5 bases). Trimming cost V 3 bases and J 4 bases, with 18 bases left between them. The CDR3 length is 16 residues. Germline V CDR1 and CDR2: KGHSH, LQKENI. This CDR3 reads CASSPSSDSLTYGYTF. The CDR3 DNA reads TGTGCCAGCTCACCTTCCTCCGACAGCTTAACCTATGGCTACACCTTC. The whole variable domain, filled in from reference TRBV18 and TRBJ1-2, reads NAGVMQNPRHLVRRRGQEARLRCSPMKGHSHVYWYRQLPEEGLKFMVYLQKENIIDESGMPKERFSAEFPKEGPSILRIQQVVRGDSAAYFCASSPSSDSLTYGYTFGSGTRLTVV.

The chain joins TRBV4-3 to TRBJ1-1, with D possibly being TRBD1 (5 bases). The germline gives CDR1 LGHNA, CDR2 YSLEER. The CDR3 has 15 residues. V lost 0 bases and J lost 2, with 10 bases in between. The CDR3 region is CASSQDPQANTEAFF. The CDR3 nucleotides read TGCGCCAGCAGCCAAGATCCACAGGCTAACACTGAAGCTTTCTTT.

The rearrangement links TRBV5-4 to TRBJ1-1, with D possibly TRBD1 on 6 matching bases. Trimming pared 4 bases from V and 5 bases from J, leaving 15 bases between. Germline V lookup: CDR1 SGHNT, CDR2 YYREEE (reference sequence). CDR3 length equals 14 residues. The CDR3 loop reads CASSMPTGRTEAFF. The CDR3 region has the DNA TGTGCCAGCAGCATGCCGACAGGAAGGACTGAAGCTTTCTTT.

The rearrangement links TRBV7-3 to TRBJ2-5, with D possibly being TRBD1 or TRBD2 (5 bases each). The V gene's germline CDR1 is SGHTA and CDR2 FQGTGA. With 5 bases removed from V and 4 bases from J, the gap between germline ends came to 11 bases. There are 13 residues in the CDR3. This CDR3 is CASSLGTRETQYF. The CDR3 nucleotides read TGTGCCAGCAGCCTTGGGACCAGAGAGACCCAGTACTTC. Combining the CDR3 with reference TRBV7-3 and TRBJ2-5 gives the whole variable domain GAGVSQTPSNKVTEKGKYVELRCDPISGHTALYWYRQSLGQGPEFLIYFQGTGAADDSGLPNDRFFAVRPEGSVSTLKIQRTERGDSAVYLCASSLGTRETQYFGPGTRLLVL.

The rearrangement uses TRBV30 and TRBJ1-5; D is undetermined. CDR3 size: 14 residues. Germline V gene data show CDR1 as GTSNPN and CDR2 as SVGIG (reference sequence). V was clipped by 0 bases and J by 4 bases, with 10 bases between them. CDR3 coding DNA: TGTGCCTGGAGTGTAGCTCGTCTTAATCAGCCCCAGCATTTT. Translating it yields CAWSVARLNQPQHF.

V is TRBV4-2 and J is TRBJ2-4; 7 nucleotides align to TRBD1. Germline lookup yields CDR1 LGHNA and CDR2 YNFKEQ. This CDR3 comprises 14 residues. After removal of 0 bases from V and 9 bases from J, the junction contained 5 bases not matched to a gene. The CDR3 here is CASSQDSGGPIQYF. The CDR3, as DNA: TGTGCCAGCAGCCAAGACTCAGGGGGACCCATTCAGTACTTC.

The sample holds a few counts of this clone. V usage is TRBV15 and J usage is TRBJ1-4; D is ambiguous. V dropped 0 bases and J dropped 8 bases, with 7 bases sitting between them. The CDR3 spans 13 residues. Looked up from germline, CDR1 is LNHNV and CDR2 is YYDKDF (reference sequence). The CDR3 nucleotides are TGTGCCACCAGCAGAGACAGTTCAGAAAAACTGTTTTTT. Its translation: CATSRDSSEKLFF.

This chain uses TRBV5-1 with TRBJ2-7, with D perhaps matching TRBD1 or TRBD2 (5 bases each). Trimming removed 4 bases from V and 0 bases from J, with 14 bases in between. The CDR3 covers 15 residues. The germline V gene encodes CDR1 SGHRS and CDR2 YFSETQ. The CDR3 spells CASSPGAGSSYEQYF. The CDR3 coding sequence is TGCGCCAGCAGCCCCGGGGCGGGTAGCTCCTACGAGCAGTACTTC.

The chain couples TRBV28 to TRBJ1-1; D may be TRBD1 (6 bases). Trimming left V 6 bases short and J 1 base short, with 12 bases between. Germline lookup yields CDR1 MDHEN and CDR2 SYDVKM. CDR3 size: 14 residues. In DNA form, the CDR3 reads TGTGCCAGCAGGATACAGGGCGGGAACACTGAAGCTTTCTTT. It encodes CASRIQGGNTEAFF.

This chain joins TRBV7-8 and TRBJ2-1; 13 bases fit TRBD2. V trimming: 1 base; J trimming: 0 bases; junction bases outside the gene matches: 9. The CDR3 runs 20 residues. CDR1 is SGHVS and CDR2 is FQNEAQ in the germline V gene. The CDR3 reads CASSLGRPGTSGDSYNEQFF. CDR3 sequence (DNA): TGTGCCAGCAGCTTAGGGAGACCTGGGACTAGCGGGGACTCCTACAATGAGCAGTTCTTC.

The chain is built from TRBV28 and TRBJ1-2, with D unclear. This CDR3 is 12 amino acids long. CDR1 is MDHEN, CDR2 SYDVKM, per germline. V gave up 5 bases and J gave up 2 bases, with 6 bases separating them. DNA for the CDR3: TGTGCCAGCAGTGACACAAACTATGGCTACACCTTC. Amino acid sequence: CASSDTNYGYTF.

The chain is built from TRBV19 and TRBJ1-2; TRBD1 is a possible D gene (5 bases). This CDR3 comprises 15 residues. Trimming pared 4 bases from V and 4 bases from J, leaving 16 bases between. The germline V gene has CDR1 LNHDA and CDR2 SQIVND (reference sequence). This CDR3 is CASSNLDSYLYGYTF. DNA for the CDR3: TGTGCCAGTAGTAACCTCGACAGCTACCTCTATGGCTACACCTTC. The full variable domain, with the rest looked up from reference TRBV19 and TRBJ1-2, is DGGITQSPKYLFRKEGQNVTLSCEQNLNHDAMYWYRQDPGQGLRLIYYSQIVNDFQKGDIAEGYSVSREKKESFPLTVTSAQKNPTAFYLCASSNLDSYLYGYTFGSGTRLTVV.

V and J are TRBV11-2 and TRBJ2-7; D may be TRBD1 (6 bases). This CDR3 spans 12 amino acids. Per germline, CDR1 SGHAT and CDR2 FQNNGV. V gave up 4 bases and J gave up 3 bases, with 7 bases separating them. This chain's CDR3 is CASSSTGYEQYF. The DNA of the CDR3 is TGTGCCAGCAGCTCGACAGGCTACGAGCAGTACTTC.

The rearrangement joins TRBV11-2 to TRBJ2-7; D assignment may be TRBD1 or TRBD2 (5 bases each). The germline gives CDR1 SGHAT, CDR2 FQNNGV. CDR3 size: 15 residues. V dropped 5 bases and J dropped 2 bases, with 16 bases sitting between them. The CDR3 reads CASSHPGTAAYEQYF. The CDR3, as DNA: TGTGCCAGCAGCCACCCAGGGACGGCAGCCTACGAGCAGTACTTC.

The CDR3 nucleotides read TGTGCCAGCATAGAAAGACAGCTATACTACGAGCAGTACTTC. Residues: CASIERQLYYEQYF. This chain links TRBV6-1 with TRBJ2-7; maybe TRBD1 (5 bases). V lost 7 bases, J lost 3 bases, and 16 bases lay in between. There are 14 residues in the CDR3. Germline loops: CDR1 MNHNS, CDR2 SASEGT.

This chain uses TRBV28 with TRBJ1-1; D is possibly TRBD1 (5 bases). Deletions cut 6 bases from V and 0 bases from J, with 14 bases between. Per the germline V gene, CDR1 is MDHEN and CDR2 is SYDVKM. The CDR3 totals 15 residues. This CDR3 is CASSTPGDLNTEAFF. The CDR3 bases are TGTGCCAGCAGCACACCGGGGGACCTGAACACTGAAGCTTTCTTT.

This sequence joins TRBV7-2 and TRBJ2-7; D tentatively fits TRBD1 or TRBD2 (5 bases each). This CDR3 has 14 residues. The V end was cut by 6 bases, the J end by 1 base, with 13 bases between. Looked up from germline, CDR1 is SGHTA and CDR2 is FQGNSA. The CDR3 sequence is CASRTRDGSYEQYF. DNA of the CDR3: TGTGCCAGCAGAACCCGGGACGGTTCCTACGAGCAGTACTTC.

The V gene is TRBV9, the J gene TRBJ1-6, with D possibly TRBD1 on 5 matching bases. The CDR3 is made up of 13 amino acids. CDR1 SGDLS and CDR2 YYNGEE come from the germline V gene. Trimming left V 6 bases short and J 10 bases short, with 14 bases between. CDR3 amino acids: CASTPGLGSPLHF. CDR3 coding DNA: TGTGCCAGCACCCCAGGGTTAGGCTCACCCCTCCACTTT. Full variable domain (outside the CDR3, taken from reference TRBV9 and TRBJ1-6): DSGVTQTPKHLITATGQRVTLRCSPRSGDLSVYWYQQSLDQGLQFLIQYYNGEERAKGNILERFSAQQFPDLHSELNLSSLELGDSALYFCASTPGLGSPLHFGNGTRLTVT.

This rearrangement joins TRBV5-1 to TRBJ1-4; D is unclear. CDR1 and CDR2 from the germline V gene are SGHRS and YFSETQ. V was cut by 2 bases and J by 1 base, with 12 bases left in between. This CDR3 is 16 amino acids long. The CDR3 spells CASSFGVAVTNEKLFF. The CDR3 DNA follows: TGCGCCAGCAGCTTCGGAGTAGCGGTAACTAATGAAAAACTGTTTTTT.